This T cell receptor beta chain is drawn from a study of control samples from healthy donors and cancer patients. Using immunoSEQ multiplex PCR, the repertoire was profiled, and TCRdb retains in-frame clones only, with some absent. The sample shows 100,000 to 150,000 clones, roughly 92% of them seen only once. V was cut by 0 bases and J by 1 base, with 9 bases left in between. Germline CDR1 LGHNA, CDR2 YSLEER. This CDR3 is 16 amino acids long. The sample comprised PBMCs. This TCR derives from an older man with head and neck cancer. V is TRBV4-3 and J is TRBJ2-2; weak D call: TRBD2 (6 bases). CDR3 in amino acids: CASSQDISGNTGELFF. CDR3 DNA sequence: TGCGCCAGCAGCCAAGATATTAGCGGGAACACCGGGGAGCTGTTTTTT.